This passage covers 20 T cell receptor beta chains from one sample sequenced in a study of CD8 T cells in Susac syndrome. Random hexamers were used to reverse transcribe an amount of roughly 0.5 to 1 ug RNA. One entry per CDR3 protein results from TCRdb running MiXCR on the immunoSEQ multiplex PCR reads. The sample yields 200,000 to 250,000 distinct CDR3 sequences, roughly 92% seen once. Specimen: CD8+ T cells from PBMCs. The receptor source for this set is a human donor with multiple sclerosis.

The rearrangement uses TRBV12-3 or TRBV12-4 and TRBJ1-5; 10 bases are a match to TRBD1. The CDR3 consists of 14 residues. V shed 3 bases and J 5 bases; nucleotides not matched to a gene: 1. Here the CDR3 reads CASSLGTGDQPQHF. As DNA, the CDR3 is TGTGCCAGCAGTTTGGGGACAGGGGATCAGCCCCAGCATTTT.

This chain links TRBV15 with TRBJ2-1; 10 bases are a match to TRBD2. Germline V gene lookup returns CDR1 LNHNV and CDR2 YYDKDF (reference sequence). The trim removed 0 bases at V and 8 bases at J, leaving 4 bases unmatched. This CDR3 has 15 residues. CDR3 bases: TGTGCCACCAGCAGAGAAAGCGGGAGGGCCCATGAGCAGTTCTTC. It translates to CATSRESGRAHEQFF.

This chain uses TRBV6-5 with TRBJ2-5; TRBD1 is a possible D gene (6 bases). The CDR3 loop spans 15 amino acids. V gave up 6 bases and J gave up 1 base, with 15 bases separating them. In germline, CDR1 is MNHEY, CDR2 SVGAGI. The CDR3 sequence: CASSSQQGTQETQYF. In nucleotides, the CDR3 is TGTGCCAGCAGCAGTCAACAGGGAACCCAAGAGACCCAGTACTTC.

The CDR3 reads CAITQPQHF. The CDR3 coding sequence is TGTGCCATCACCCAGCCCCAGCATTTT. The rearrangement joins TRBV10-3 to TRBJ1-5; no clear D gene. The CDR3 loop spans 9 amino acids. V lost 7 bases and J lost 7, with 2 bases in between. The germline CDR1 and CDR2 sequences are ENHRY and SYGVKD.

The chain couples TRBV12-3 or TRBV12-4 to TRBJ2-7; D remains unclear. The V and J ends lost 7 bases and 0 bases respectively, with 16 bases between them. There are 15 residues in the CDR3. The CDR3 bases are TGTGCCAGCACTTACGCTGCCTTCAGCTCCTACGAGCAGTACTTC. This encodes CASTYAAFSSYEQYF.

The chain uses TRBV5-4 and TRBJ2-3, with a possible D match to TRBD1 (5 bases). Germline V lookup: CDR1 SGHNT, CDR2 YYREEE (reference sequence). V lost 7 bases to trimming and J lost 2 bases, with 11 bases between them. The CDR3 sequence is 13 residues long. The CDR3 coding sequence is TGTGCCAGCCTGGCGGACAACACAGATACGCAGTATTTT. This encodes CASLADNTDTQYF.

The rearrangement links TRBV3-1 to TRBJ2-6; 7 bases agree with TRBD1. Trimming at V came to 0 bases and at J to 13 bases, leaving 12 bases not matched to a gene. Germline V gene sequence: CDR1 LGHDT, CDR2 YNNKEL (reference sequence). The CDR3 has 16 amino acids. The CDR3 nucleotides read TGTGCCAGCAGCCAAGATTACGGACAGGCCTTAAGGGTCCTGACTTTC. It encodes CASSQDYGQALRVLTF.

This clonotype was found once. V gene TRBV11-1 combines with J gene TRBJ2-3; the match to TRBD2 covers 11 bases. The V gene end was trimmed by 4 bases and the J gene end by 7 bases; junction bases not matched to a gene: 25. Germline lookup yields CDR1 SGHAT and CDR2 FQDESV (reference sequence). The CDR3 loop spans 21 amino acids. For the CDR3, the DNA is TGTGCCAGCAGCTCTACTTCAAGTTTAGCGGGGGGGCATCAAGGAGTGAATACGCAGTATTTT. It codes for CASSSTSSLAGGHQGVNTQYF. Full variable domain (remainder filled in from reference TRBV11-1 and TRBJ2-3): EAEVAQSPRYKITEKSQAVAFWCDPISGHATLYWYRQILGQGPELLVQFQDESVVDDSQLPKDRFSAERLKGVDSTLKIQPAELGDSAMYLCASSSTSSLAGGHQGVNTQYFGPGTRLTVL.

This sequence joins TRBV7-6 and TRBJ2-5, with 9 bases lining up with TRBD2. Per germline, CDR1 SGHVS and CDR2 FNYEAQ. V dropped 3 bases and J dropped 2; count of bases not matched to a gene: 7. CDR3 size: 16 residues. CDR3 DNA sequence: TGTGCCAGCAGCTTGATTGGTAGCGGGGGTCAAGAGACCCAGTACTTC. Translated, it gives CASSLIGSGGQETQYF.

This chain joins TRBV27 and TRBJ1-5, with D hard to call. CDR3 length equals 15 residues. Germline values: CDR1 MNHEY, CDR2 SMNVEV (reference sequence). V dropped 2 bases and J dropped 0 bases, with 8 bases sitting between them. The CDR3, as DNA: TGTGCCAGCAGTTTAGGGCGGAATAGCAATCAGCCCCAGCATTTT. Translated, it gives CASSLGRNSNQPQHF.

The chain employs TRBV24-1 and TRBJ2-2, with 8 nucleotides matching TRBD2. This CDR3 comprises 15 residues. Trimming removed 0 bases from V and 4 bases from J; junction bases left unmatched: 0. Per the germline V gene, CDR1 is KGHDR and CDR2 is SFDVKD. CDR3 loop: CATSDLSGGTGELFF. CDR3 bases: TGTGCCACCAGTGATTTGAGCGGGGGCACCGGGGAGCTGTTTTTT.

The genes are TRBV2 and TRBJ1-3; 8 nucleotides agree with TRBD1. The germline V gene encodes CDR1 SNHLY and CDR2 FYNNEI. The CDR3 totals 15 residues. V trimming: 5 bases; J trimming: 8 bases; junction bases outside the gene matches: 11. This CDR3 is CASSPKDRVVDTIYF. In DNA form, the CDR3 reads TGTGCCAGCAGTCCCAAGGACAGGGTGGTGGACACCATATATTTT.

The chain uses TRBV28 and TRBJ2-7; the D is unclear. The CDR3 extends over 12 amino acids. CDR1 is MDHEN and CDR2 is SYDVKM in the germline V gene. V shed 5 bases and J shed 7 bases, with 12 bases lying between them. This CDR3 reads CASSDLGREQYF. The CDR3 DNA sequence: TGTGCCAGCAGTGATCTTGGTAGGGAGCAGTACTTC.

V gene TRBV27 combines with J gene TRBJ2-2, with 12 nucleotides matching TRBD2. Germline assignment: CDR1 MNHEY and CDR2 SMNVEV (reference sequence). After removal of 5 bases from V and 0 bases from J, the junction contained 4 bases not matched to a gene. CDR3 length: 17 residues. CDR3 DNA sequence: TGTGCCAGCAGTCCAAGGACTAGCGGGACGAACACCGGGGAGCTGTTTTTT. It translates to CASSPRTSGTNTGELFF.

The chain couples TRBV7-9 to TRBJ1-2; 7 bases line up with TRBD1. The CDR3 is 14 residues long. After removal of 5 bases from V and 4 bases from J, the junction contained 7 bases not matched to a gene. From germline, CDR1 is SEHNR and CDR2 FQNEAQ (reference sequence). The CDR3 DNA sequence: TGTGCCAGCAGCACTAACAGGGGAGCCTATGGCTACACCTTC. Translation: CASSTNRGAYGYTF.

The rearrangement links TRBV19 to TRBJ2-2, with 7 bases aligning to TRBD1. This CDR3 region has 16 residues. V lost 1 base to trimming and J lost 5 bases; unmatched junction nucleotides: 7. The germline CDR1 and CDR2 sequences are LNHDA and SQIVND (reference sequence). CDR3: CASSIGGQAFTGELFF. DNA for the CDR3: TGTGCCAGTAGTATAGGCGGACAGGCTTTTACCGGGGAGCTGTTTTTT.

This chain joins TRBV27 and TRBJ2-7, with D tentatively TRBD1 or TRBD2 (5 bases each). Trimming removed 6 bases from V and 3 bases from J, with 12 bases in between. The V gene's germline CDR1 is MNHEY and CDR2 SMNVEV (reference sequence). The length of the CDR3 is 13 residues. The CDR3 sequence is CASSPDSGYEQYF. The CDR3 DNA reads TGTGCCAGCAGCCCAGACAGCGGCTACGAGCAGTACTTC.

This chain links TRBV6-1 with TRBJ1-1; perhaps TRBD1 as D (6 bases). Germline V gives CDR1 MNHNS, CDR2 SASEGT. Trimming took off 8 bases at V and 1 base at J, with 23 bases between the two ends. The CDR3 totals 17 residues. CDR3 coding DNA: TGTGCCAGCTTCAGGGGTAACCTCATCGGACAGAACACTGAAGCTTTCTTT. This translates into CASFRGNLIGQNTEAFF.

The chain combines TRBV13 with TRBJ2-5, with D possibly TRBD2 on 5 matching bases. The V end was cut by 3 bases, the J end by 3 bases, with 8 bases between. The CDR3 spans 13 residues. Germline assignment: CDR1 PRHDT and CDR2 FYEKMQ (reference sequence). CDR3 bases: TGTGCCAGCAGCTTGGAGGCGAAAGAGACCCAGTACTTC. Translating gives CASSLEAKETQYF.

The rearrangement joins TRBV7-9 to TRBJ2-1; TRBD2 agrees at 8 bases. The CDR3 has 15 amino acids. The ends lost 5 bases at V and 4 bases at J; junction bases unmatched: 7. CDR1 is SEHNR and CDR2 is FQNEAQ in the germline V gene (reference sequence). This CDR3 reads CASSDILAVYNEQFF. Written as DNA, the CDR3 is TGTGCCAGCAGCGATATACTAGCGGTTTACAATGAGCAGTTCTTC.